What follows are 13 T cell receptor beta chains derived from one specimen sequenced in a study of blood T cell repertoires in COVID-19. This table comes from immunoSEQ multiplex PCR, and its TCRdb copy is limited to in-frame clones, with some not included. The repertoire holds about 480,000 clones, with roughly 90% as singletons. Sample: PBMCs or T cells enriched from blood (not recorded which). These receptors all come from a middle-aged woman who had recovered from COVID-19.

This chain connects TRBV6-2 or TRBV6-3 to TRBJ1-1; weak D call: TRBD1 (5 bases). The ends were cut back, 5 bases at V and 4 bases at J, with 11 bases in the middle. This CDR3 has 13 residues. From germline, CDR1 is MNHEY and CDR2 SVGEGT. The CDR3 sequence: CASSILQGTEAFF. The CDR3 DNA sequence: TGTGCCAGCAGTATTCTCCAGGGCACTGAAGCTTTCTTT.

The V and J genes are TRBV27 and TRBJ1-1; possibly TRBD1 for D (6 bases). This CDR3 has 16 amino acids. V gave up 8 bases and J gave up 1 base, with 20 bases separating them. From germline, CDR1 is MNHEY and CDR2 SMNVEV (reference sequence). The CDR3: CASREGVYNWNTEAFF. CDR3 nucleotide sequence: TGTGCCAGCCGCGAGGGGGTCTACAACTGGAACACTGAAGCTTTCTTT.

The chain has TRBV6-2 or TRBV6-3 and TRBJ2-5, with D possibly matching TRBD2 (6 bases). V was shortened by 6 bases and J by 7 bases, with 21 bases between the two germline ends. Germline V gene sequence: CDR1 MNHEY, CDR2 SVGEGT. The CDR3 covers 15 residues. The CDR3 DNA reads TGTGCCAGCAGCCCCACCCGGAGGGTTCGGGGGACCCAGTACTTC. Translation: CASSPTRRVRGTQYF.

The rearrangement joins TRBV19 to TRBJ1-2; 9 nucleotides agree with TRBD1. In germline, CDR1 is LNHDA, CDR2 SQIVND (reference sequence). The CDR3 has 14 residues. After removal of 5 bases from V and 8 bases from J, the junction contained 9 bases not matched to a gene. The CDR3 DNA sequence: TGTGCCAGTAGTCCCAAACAGGGGGCTTCGGGCTACACCTTC. Translation: CASSPKQGASGYTF.

This clone was counted between two and nine times. This chain joins TRBV19 and TRBJ1-3, with D uncertain. There are 13 residues in the CDR3. Germline CDR1 LNHDA, CDR2 SQIVND (reference sequence). Trimming pared 7 bases from V and 9 bases from J, leaving 16 bases between. This chain's CDR3 is CASTEMWTGTIYF. The CDR3 bases are TGTGCCAGTACCGAAATGTGGACTGGCACCATATATTTT.

V usage is TRBV7-9 and J usage is TRBJ2-3, with a possible D match to TRBD2 (6 bases). V lost 5 bases and J lost 1, with 16 bases in between. This CDR3 region has 16 residues. Looked up from germline, CDR1 is SEHNR and CDR2 is FQNEAQ (reference sequence). CDR3 DNA sequence: TGTGCCAGCAGCCCCGCTACCTGGGAGGGCACAGATACGCAGTATTTT. It specifies CASSPATWEGTDTQYF.

In the case of this clone: Germline is not matched at one junction end, which may reflect a read error. The rearrangement uses TRBV7-9 and TRBJ2-2; D is perhaps TRBD1 (5 bases). Per the germline V gene, CDR1 is SEHNR and CDR2 is FQNEAQ (reference sequence). This CDR3 region has 15 residues. CDR3: CASSATAGNPGELFF. The CDR3 nucleotides read TGTGCCAGCAGCGCGACTGCAGGGAACCCCGGGGAGCTGTTTTTT. The full variable domain, rest sourced from reference TRBV7-9 and TRBJ2-2, is DTGVSQNPRHKITKRGQNVTFRCDPISEHNRLYWYRQTLGQGPEFLTYFQNEAQLEKSRLLSDRFSAERPKGSFSTLEIQRTEQGDSAMYLCASSATAGNPGELFFGEGSRLTVL.

The gene calls are TRBV27 and TRBJ1-5; the match to TRBD1 covers 7 bases. V dropped 4 bases and J dropped 4; count of bases not matched to a gene: 7. This CDR3 region has 15 residues. Germline V gene lookup returns CDR1 MNHEY and CDR2 SMNVEV (reference sequence). The CDR3 sequence is CASSSHRGWNQPQHF. CDR3 nucleotide sequence: TGTGCCAGCAGTTCCCACAGGGGATGGAATCAGCCCCAGCATTTT.

This clone was observed a single time. V is TRBV7-6 and J is TRBJ1-2; tentative D call: TRBD1 (6 bases). CDR1 and CDR2 from the germline V gene are SGHVS and FNYEAQ. Trimming pared 5 bases from V and 4 bases from J, leaving 14 bases between. The CDR3 consists of 14 residues. CDR3 protein: CASSPTGGLYGYTF. CDR3 nucleotide sequence: TGTGCCAGCAGCCCTACCGGGGGGCTCTATGGCTACACCTTC.

This chain uses TRBV10-3 with TRBJ2-3; maybe TRBD2 (5 bases). The CDR3 has 16 amino acids. The germline gives CDR1 ENHRY, CDR2 SYGVKD. Trimming took 2 bases from V and 6 from J, leaving 18 bases between them. The DNA for the CDR3 is TGTGCCATCAGTGAGCCAGGACTGGAAGGTGCGGATACGCAGTATTTT. It codes for CAISEPGLEGADTQYF.

The CDR3 loop reads CASSYREGLVEKLFF. As DNA, the CDR3 is TGTGCCAGCAGTTACAGGGAGGGGCTAGTTGAAAAACTGTTTTTT. J is TRBJ1-4 and V is TRBV6-7; tentative D call: TRBD1 (5 bases). TRBV6-7 is filed as an ORF, its function uncertain. This CDR3 is 15 amino acids long. Trimming shortened V by 2 bases and J by 7 bases, and 14 bases separated the two germline ends.

The J gene is TRBJ1-1, the V gene TRBV12-3 or TRBV12-4, with TRBD1 as a possible D gene (5 bases). V was clipped by 5 bases and J by 7 bases, with 11 bases between them. This CDR3 has 12 residues. This chain's CDR3 is CASSQGFGEAFF. Written as DNA, the CDR3 is TGTGCCAGCAGTCAGGGTTTCGGTGAAGCTTTCTTT.

This clone was observed once. The genes are TRBV7-2 and TRBJ2-7, with D unresolved. V shed 4 bases and J shed 3 bases, with 16 bases lying between them. From germline, CDR1 is SGHTA and CDR2 FQGNSA. This CDR3 has 15 residues. CDR3 residues: CASSSRPGSDYEQYF. CDR3 DNA sequence: TGTGCCAGCAGCTCGAGGCCCGGGTCTGACTACGAGCAGTACTTC.